This T cell receptor beta chain was captured by sequencing in a study of CD8 T cells in Susac syndrome. V was shortened by 7 bases and J by 0 bases, with 13 bases between the two germline ends. CDR3 length: 15 amino acids. Germline CDR1 is MNHEY and CDR2 is SVGEGT. Reverse transcription used roughly 0.45 to 1 ug RNA and random hexamers. Each CDR3 protein gets one entry after TCRdb re-called the immunoSEQ multiplex PCR reads with MiXCR. The table records under 200,000 distinct CDR3 sequences, 85% to 95% of them present only once. Healthy donors matched for age and sex were used as controls. V is TRBV6-2 or TRBV6-3 and J is TRBJ2-1; D is unclear. The sample consisted of CD4+ T cells from PBMCs. The clonotype originates from a human donor in good health. This chain's CDR3 is CASTSPLASYNEQFF. The CDR3 coding sequence is TGTGCCAGCACCTCACCGCTGGCCTCCTACAATGAGCAGTTCTTC.